This T cell receptor (beta chain) is drawn from a study of control samples from healthy donors and cancer patients (TCRdb year 2020). Library construction relied on the immunoSEQ multiplex PCR assay. TCRdb limited this immuneACCESS table to in-frame rearrangements with V and J called. A share of clones is missing; checked studies link under half to unresolved V genes, and the rest is unexplained. The sample has 150,000 to 200,000 clones on record, 91% of them singletons. The ten largest clones add up to approximately 1.4% of the sample. The germline V gene (reference sequence) supplies CDR1 SEHNR and CDR2 FQNEAQ. The CDR3 holds 15 amino acids from the cysteine to the phenylalanine. Of the read, only the CDR3 DNA is kept; its 45 bases are in frame from base 1. V is cut back by 4 bases and J by 9 bases, with 5 bases in the junction unmatched. With respect to this clone: Its target antigen remains unknown. No clone much larger than this one lies a single base away; base qualities are absent.

The chain employs TRBV7-9 and TRBJ1-6; 11 central bases correspond to TRBD1. The source material was blood. The TCR sequence derives from a woman aged 25 to 39 in good health. This receptor carries the CDR3 CASSSDRGLVSPLHF. The nucleotides are TGTGCCAGCAGCTCGGACAGGGGGCTTGTTTCACCCCTCCACTTT.